The following is a T cell receptor beta chain sequence with its context. Its antigen is still unknown. Base qualities are not recorded, but no much larger clone differs from it by a single base. This entry belongs to a study of CD8 T cells in Susac syndrome (dated by TCRdb to about 2019). In the study overall: Repertoire sequencing was used to test whether CD8+ T cell activation and differentiation in Susac syndrome was antigen driven. General findings and caveats noted by the study authors: The number of individuals in the TCR sequencing and HLA analysis was recognized as being relatively small.

High-throughput TCR beta sequencing profiled peripheral blood CD8+ and CD4+ T cells from healthy donors, Susac syndrome patients and multiple sclerosis patients. Healthy donors were included as age- and sex-matched controls. Bulk CD8+ and CD4+ T cells were purified by magnetic negative isolation, whereas CD8+ TEMRA cells were enriched by FACS. Blood was collected in EDTA tubes and processed within 24 hours, with PBMCs isolated through density gradient centrifugation. PBMCs intended for TCR sequencing were cryopreserved in liquid nitrogen and thawed later in a water bath at 37 degrees C. The sorted or isolated CD4+, CD8+ and CD8+ TEMRA cells had a purity of 90% or higher. V sheds 5 bases and J sheds 15 bases, leaving 23 bases between their ends. The germline V gene (reference sequence) provides CDR1 DFQATT and CDR2 SNEGSKA. The CDR3 spans 13 residues, from the cysteine through the phenylalanine. Here the CDR3 DNA is all that survives: 39 bases in frame from base 1.

RNA was extracted using the RNeasy kit, and roughly 0.5 to 1 ug of the RNA was reverse transcribed with random hexamers. TCR beta CDR3 regions were amplified with the immunoSEQ multiplex PCR assay covering 54 Vbeta and 13 Jbeta segments. PCR amplification bias was corrected using a synthetic template baseline for primer optimization and computational correction. Per the original workflow: Only productive sequences were kept, with reads annotated to V, D and J genes according to IMGT and analyzed in immunoSEQ Analyzer. Clonality was calculated as one minus the Shannon entropy normalized by log2 of the number of productive unique sequences. Public and private clones were assessed among the 100 most prevalent clones of each patient and control. Susac-specific clones were defined as absent from healthy and MS cohorts, over a thousand published viral clones and other ImmuneACCESS disease sequences. The raw public data were reprocessed by TCRdb itself: fastp quality trimming at Q25, MiXCR clonotype calling, in-frame beta chains only. Duplicate CDR3 protein sequences are folded into a single record with the most common DNA and genes. In this record, the V and J calls reflect TCRdb's handling and not the investigators' own analysis. In this sample the table shows around 200,000 distinct CDR3 sequences, 85% to 95% of which occur a single time. Of the sample, 0.095% to 0.12% falls within the top ten clones.

The receptor comes from a human donor in good health. The sequenced material came from CD4+ T cells from PBMCs. The rearrangement joined TRBV20-1 to TRBJ2-1, and TRBD1 may be the D gene, going by 7 matching bases. The nucleotides are TGCAGTGCTCCCCCCGTGACAGGGCTGGGGGGGTTCTTC. It translates to CSAPPVTGLGGFF.